This entry lists 20 T cell receptor beta chains sequenced from one sample in a study of blood T cell repertoires in COVID-19. Data came from immunoSEQ multiplex PCR; TCRdb stores just in-frame clones and leaves some out. The sample holds some 150,000 clones, 84% seen once. What was sequenced was peripheral blood. The receptors derive from a human donor in a cohort sampled during active COVID-19.

This clone was picked up one time. The rearrangement joins TRBV29-1 to TRBJ2-1; 9 bases agree with TRBD1. Trimming took 4 bases from V and 0 from J; bases not matched to a gene: 1. Germline V CDR1 and CDR2: SQVTM, ANQGSEA. CDR3 length: 14 amino acids. Written as DNA, the CDR3 is TGCAGCGTTGTGGGACAGGGCTCCTACAATGAGCAGTTCTTC. Translated, it gives CSVVGQGSYNEQFF.

The chain is built from TRBV5-8 and TRBJ1-1; maybe TRBD1 (5 bases). CDR1 is SGHTS and CDR2 is YDEGEE in the germline V gene. The V and J ends lost 1 base and 1 base respectively, with 8 bases between them. The CDR3 extends over 14 amino acids. The CDR3 sequence: CASSLRQPNTEAFF. For the CDR3, the DNA is TGTGCCAGCAGCTTGAGACAGCCGAACACTGAAGCTTTCTTT.

The V gene is TRBV3-1 (or the pseudogene TRBV3-2), the J gene TRBJ2-5, with 7 nucleotides matching TRBD2. This CDR3 spans 14 amino acids. The ends lost 4 bases at V and 5 bases at J; junction bases unmatched: 7. Germline lookup yields CDR1 LGHDT and CDR2 YNNKEL (reference sequence). This CDR3 is CASSLGLVSETQYF. The CDR3 DNA follows: TGTGCCAGCAGCCTTGGACTAGTTAGCGAGACCCAGTACTTC.

The chain couples TRBV19 to TRBJ2-3, with TRBD2 identical over 8 bases. Germline assignment: CDR1 LNHDA and CDR2 SQIVND (reference sequence). The CDR3 runs to 17 residues. J gave up 0 bases and V 3 bases, and 8 bases lay outside the gene matches. CDR3 amino acids: CASSILLAAPSTDTQYF. The CDR3, as DNA: TGTGCCAGTAGTATCTTACTAGCGGCGCCTAGCACAGATACGCAGTATTTT.

The chain joins TRBV6-5 to TRBJ2-5; 11 bases align to TRBD1. Germline CDR1 MNHEY, CDR2 SVGAGI. After removal of 6 bases from V and 2 bases from J, the junction contained 5 bases not matched to a gene. CDR3 length: 15 amino acids. CDR3 DNA: TGTGCCAGCAGCTACGGGACAGGGGGGCAAGAGACCCAGTACTTC. It codes for CASSYGTGGQETQYF.

This chain joins TRBV30 and TRBJ1-2; D is uncertain. The CDR3 contains 13 residues. The V gene lost 5 bases and the J gene lost 3 bases, with 13 bases spanning the gap. The V gene's germline CDR1 is GTSNPN and CDR2 SVGIG (reference sequence). The CDR3 bases are TGTGCCTGGGGGAACCGGAGGGACTATGGCTACACCTTC. Translation: CAWGNRRDYGYTF.

J is TRBJ1-1 and V is TRBV7-8, with 9 nucleotides matching TRBD1. Germline V gene data show CDR1 as SGHVS and CDR2 as FQNEAQ. This CDR3 has 17 residues. The J segment lost 1 base and the V segment lost 6 bases, leaving 12 bases of the junction unmatched. The CDR3 reads CASRNSKPGQGNTEAFF. The CDR3, as DNA: TGTGCCAGCAGAAATTCCAAACCGGGACAGGGGAACACTGAAGCTTTCTTT.

The chain uses TRBV10-3 and TRBJ1-1; D is ambiguous. This CDR3 is 13 amino acids long. Germline CDR1 reads ENHRY; CDR2 reads SYGVKD. Trimming stripped 7 bases from V and 6 bases from J, with 15 bases between. The CDR3: CAINPTGSSEAFF. The DNA of the CDR3 is TGTGCCATCAACCCAACGGGTAGCTCTGAAGCTTTCTTT.

V usage is TRBV7-8 and J usage is TRBJ1-3, with D uncertain. With 5 bases removed from V and 0 bases from J, the gap between germline ends came to 20 bases. Per germline, CDR1 SGHVS and CDR2 FQNEAQ. The CDR3 runs to 18 residues. This chain's CDR3 is CASSLSIEASFSGNTIYF. In DNA, the CDR3 is TGTGCCAGCAGCCTTTCCATTGAGGCCTCGTTCTCTGGAAACACCATATATTTT.

The gene calls are TRBV25-1 and TRBJ2-1; 8 nucleotides match TRBD2. Germline V CDR1 and CDR2: MGHDK, SYGVNS. This CDR3 contains 12 residues. The V gene end was trimmed by 6 bases and the J gene end by 9 bases; junction bases not matched to a gene: 4. The CDR3 region has the DNA TGTGCCAGCAGGGAGCGGGAGTTTGAGCAGTTCTTC. This gives the protein CASREREFEQFF.

This clone occurred a few times. CDR3 DNA sequence: TGTGCCAGCAGCCCACTTGGCGGGAGTTCGTACAATGAGCAGTTCTTC. Its protein product is CASSPLGGSSYNEQFF. The chain has TRBV25-1 and TRBJ2-1, with 7 bases aligning to TRBD2. The J segment lost 4 bases and the V segment lost 6 bases, leaving 12 bases of the junction unmatched. This CDR3 is built from 16 residues. Germline-derived CDR1 and CDR2 are MGHDK and SYGVNS.

The chain combines TRBV11-3 with TRBJ2-3; 13 bases align to TRBD2. V shed 6 bases and J 2 bases; nucleotides not matched to a gene: 5. The CDR3 spans 16 residues. Germline V gene data show CDR1 as SGHNT and CDR2 as YENEEA. The CDR3 DNA reads as TGTGCCAGCAGTTCAGGGACTAGCGGGAACACAGATACGCAGTATTTT. Translated: CASSSGTSGNTDTQYF.

CDR3 sequence: CASSREVVEAFF. CDR3 bases: TGTGCCAGCAGCCGCGAGGTGGTTGAAGCTTTCTTT. The chain links TRBV12-3 or TRBV12-4 to TRBJ1-1; D unclear. The ends were cut back, 6 bases at V and 7 bases at J, with 12 bases in the middle. The CDR3 has 12 residues.

This clone has only one observation. The J gene is TRBJ2-5, the V gene TRBV5-1; D is possibly TRBD1 (5 bases). The CDR3 is 14 amino acids. Germline CDR1 reads SGHRS; CDR2 reads YFSETQ. Trimming stripped 0 bases from V and 1 base from J, with 7 bases between. DNA for the CDR3: TGCGCCAGCAGCTTGGGACAGATCCAAGAGACCCAGTACTTC. Translated: CASSLGQIQETQYF.

V gene TRBV18 combines with J gene TRBJ2-3, with a tentative D call TRBD2 (5 bases). The CDR3 is 16 amino acids. The V and J ends lost 7 bases and 2 bases respectively, with 19 bases between them. In germline, CDR1 is KGHSH, CDR2 LQKENI. CDR3 sequence reads: CASCPGLSLATDTQYF. The CDR3 nucleotides read TGTGCCAGCTGCCCCGGACTGAGCCTTGCCACAGATACGCAGTATTTT.

The V and J genes are TRBV5-1 and TRBJ1-2, with D hard to call. V gave up 0 bases and J gave up 5 bases, with 14 bases separating them. Germline lookup yields CDR1 SGHRS and CDR2 YFSETQ. The CDR3 extends over 15 amino acids. The chain's CDR3 is CASSLEPGNQYGYTF. In DNA, the CDR3 is TGCGCCAGCAGCTTGGAGCCGGGAAATCAATATGGCTACACCTTC.

This rearrangement joins TRBV4-1 to TRBJ1-2; a weak D match, TRBD1 (5 bases). Trimming took off 0 bases at V and 3 bases at J, with 14 bases between the two ends. CDR3 length equals 16 residues. Germline CDR1 and CDR2: MGHRA and YSYEKL. The CDR3 DNA follows: TGCGCCAGCAGCCAAGATCGTGGGGCCTCTCACTATGGCTACACCTTC. Protein: CASSQDRGASHYGYTF.

This clone was detected once. The chain recombines TRBV15 with TRBJ1-4; D is undetermined. V was pared by 1 base and J by 5 bases, with 14 bases between. Germline V gene lookup returns CDR1 LNHNV and CDR2 YYDKDF (reference sequence). CDR3 length: 16 amino acids. The CDR3 loop reads CATSRAYGPRNEKLFF. Written as DNA, the CDR3 is TGTGCCACCAGCAGAGCGTATGGCCCGAGGAATGAAAAACTGTTTTTT.

This clone was seen only a few times. The rearrangement links TRBV5-5 to TRBJ1-1, with D unclear. CDR3 length: 13 amino acids. The germline gives CDR1 SGHKS, CDR2 YYEKEE (reference sequence). V was cut by 4 bases and J by 1 base, with 8 bases left in between. The CDR3 loop is CASSLTGNTEAFF. CDR3 in DNA: TGTGCCAGCAGCCTCACTGGGAACACTGAAGCTTTCTTT.

The chain joins TRBV7-6 to TRBJ2-5; D is possibly TRBD2 (7 bases). In germline, CDR1 is SGHVS, CDR2 FNYEAQ. This CDR3 is 16 amino acids long. The ends were cut back, 2 bases at V and 2 bases at J, with 15 bases in the middle. The CDR3 loop reads CASSLRRAGAQETQYF. The CDR3 nucleotides are TGTGCCAGCAGCTTACGTCGGGCGGGGGCACAAGAGACCCAGTACTTC.